A single T cell receptor (beta chain) is shown here with its context. Its antigen is not known. This entry belongs to a study of cytomegalovirus exposure and HLA in healthy donors. PCR amplification relied on 60 Vbeta primers (plus 13 Jbeta primers). Sequencing used immunoSEQ multiplex PCR; TCRdb keeps in-frame clones, though not all of them. The repertoire holds under 130,000 clones, with 70% to 85% as singletons. Trimming left V 3 bases short and J 5 bases short, with 14 bases between. Germline CDR1 reads ENHRY; CDR2 reads SYGVKD. This CDR3 has 14 amino acids. General study findings and limits: A later analysis found that most CMV-associated TCR beta chains appeared HLA-restricted. A highly shared variant cluster was judged a likely technical artifact. Cytomegalovirus association was listed for approximately 160 TCR beta chains.

The J gene is TRBJ2-7, the V gene TRBV10-3; maybe TRBD1 (5 bases). The receptor comes from a woman between 35 and 50 years old in good health and CMV-seronegative. Sequencing was carried out using PBMCs. CDR3 amino acids: CAISEGRESHEQYF. In DNA form, the CDR3 reads TGTGCCATCAGTGAAGGCAGGGAATCCCACGAGCAGTACTTC.